The rows below give T cell receptor beta chains drawn from one sample of a study of beta chain features in type 1 diabetes. Sequencing used immunoSEQ multiplex PCR; TCRdb keeps in-frame clones, though not all of them. The table has about 130,000 clones, 9.2% seen once. Sequences were obtained from central memory CD4+ T cells from blood. These receptor sequences come from a man between 18 and 29 years old in good health. Each CDR3 is given with its conserved first and last residue. D genes are given only for firm matches. Size is omitted from some rows. Given values are once, few, many or a class for expanded clones.

>TRBV28|TRBJ2-7|TRBD2|few
CASSRRIAGHEQYF
TGTGCCAGCAGCCGCCGAATAGCGGGCCACGAGCAGTACTTC
>TRBV9|TRBJ2-7|.|few
CASSVVGEGLRGNEQYF
TGTGCCAGCAGCGTAGTAGGAGAGGGGCTTAGGGGGAACGAGCAGTACTTC
>TRBV7-9|TRBJ1-2|.|.
CASSSTENYGYTF
TGTGCCAGCAGCTCTACAGAAAACTATGGCTACACCTTC
>TRBV9|TRBJ2-5|.|few
CASSLGSVSGIETQYF
TGTGCCAGCAGCCTAGGAAGTGTTTCAGGGATTGAGACCCAGTACTTC
>TRBV30|TRBJ2-3|TRBD2|medium-sized
CAWGTSGTDTQYF
TGTGCCTGGGGGACTAGCGGCACAGATACGCAGTATTTT
>TRBV15|TRBJ2-7|.|few
CATSPGEYEQYF
TGTGCCACCAGCCCAGGGGAGTACGAGCAGTACTTC
>TRBV27|TRBJ2-5|.|few
CASSPISTGRSETQYF
TGTGCCAGCAGTCCAATCTCGACAGGGAGGTCCGAGACCCAGTACTTC
>TRBV30|TRBJ2-3|TRBD1|.
CAWSGHRGRTDTQYF
TGTGCCTGGAGTGGGCACAGGGGGCGAACAGATACGCAGTATTTT
>TRBV2|TRBJ2-5|TRBD2|.
CASKEDTGGVTQYF
TGTGCCAGCAAGGAAGACACGGGGGGTGTGACCCAGTACTTC
>TRBV4-1|TRBJ2-5|.|.
CASSQDAEPQETQYF
TGCGCCAGCAGCCAAGACGCCGAGCCGCAAGAGACCCAGTACTTC
>TRBV7-8|TRBJ1-5|.|few
CASSFDRNQPQHF
TGTGCCAGCAGCTTCGACAGAAATCAGCCCCAGCATTTT
>TRBV2|TRBJ1-2|.|few
CASSERMRGDTF
TGTGCCAGCAGTGAACGTATGCGGGGTGACACCTTC
>TRBV28|TRBJ1-2|.|.
CASSLKGDYGYTF
TGTGCCAGCAGTCTCAAGGGGGACTATGGCTACACCTTC
>TRBV30|TRBJ1-5|.|few
CAWSRSGGQPQHF
TGTGCCTGGAGCCGTAGTGGAGGTCAGCCCCAGCATTTT
>TRBV5-1|TRBJ1-4|.|few
CASSRGQNEKLFF
TGCGCCAGCAGTCGTGGCCAGAATGAAAAACTGTTTTTT
>TRBV29-1|TRBJ1-2|TRBD1|many
CSVGYNAQGVGYTF
TGCAGCGTCGGGTATAACGCTCAGGGGGTTGGCTACACCTTC
>TRBV6-5|TRBJ1-6|TRBD1|few
CASRSQGGNSPLHF
TGTGCCAGCAGGTCACAGGGGGGTAATTCACCCCTCCACTTT
>TRBV30|TRBJ1-5|.|.
CAWGSDSGQPQHF
TGTGCCTGGGGTTCGGACTCAGGTCAGCCCCAGCATTTT
>TRBV5-4|TRBJ1-3|.|.
CASSRGAPGNTIYF
TGTGCCAGCAGCCGGGGGGCTCCTGGAAACACCATATATTTT
>TRBV20-1|TRBJ1-2|.|few
CSARSSYGYTF
TGCAGTGCTAGATCCAGCTATGGCTACACCTTC
>TRBV6-1|TRBJ2-5|TRBD2|few
CASSEIGRGETQYF
TGTGCCAGCAGTGAAATCGGGAGGGGAGAGACCCAGTACTTC
>TRBV19|TRBJ1-5|.|.
CASRYTTNQPQHF
TGTGCCAGTAGATACACCACCAATCAGCCCCAGCATTTT
>TRBV7-2|TRBJ1-3|.|few
CASRSGNSGNTIYF
TGTGCCAGCAGGTCAGGCAACTCTGGAAACACCATATATTTT
>TRBV10-3|TRBJ2-2|.|.
CAISRQETGELFF
TGTGCCATCAGTCGACAGGAAACCGGGGAGCTGTTTTTT